This entry describes one T cell receptor beta chain. Its antigen is still unknown. TCRdb fed the reads into MiXCR, producing one record per CDR3 protein. The data show about 110,000 distinct CDR3 sequences, about 30% seen once. This record belongs to a study of T cell repertoires in cytomegalovirus infection. Study conclusions and caveats: Summed public TCR beta family frequency identified CMV carriers bearing the relevant HLA.

This TCR was sampled from a human donor in good health (CMV status not recorded). Some clones in this sample may be carry-over from other donors' samples. The sequencing here drew on CD8+ T cells from cultured PBMCs, taken from culture after CMV antigen stimulation.

The CDR3 sequence is CASSGGGRSNTEAFF. For the CDR3, the DNA is TGTGCCAGCAGCGGGGGGGGGAGAAGCAACACTGAAGCTTTCTTT. The rearrangement links TRBV9 to TRBJ1-1, with a weak D call TRBD1 (5 bases). Germline V CDR1 and CDR2: SGDLS, YYNGEE. The CDR3 length is 15 residues. Between the trimmed V and J ends, which lost 3 bases and 2 bases, there was a span of 14 bases.